This T cell receptor beta chain was retrieved from a study of OX40 agonist ivuxolimab in advanced cancers. For the study at large: Having had anti-PD-1, anti-PD-L1 or anti-CTLA-4 therapy before was allowed, and roughly 38% had some.

Baseline, cycle 4 day 1, and cycle 7 day 1 were the blood sampling points. In regard to this clone: What it recognizes is unknown.

Profiled with immunoSEQ multiplex PCR; TCRdb holds only in-frame clones, not every one. Of roughly 25,000 clones detected, over 70% appear once; the ten largest clones hold approximately 15%. This CDR3 contains 14 residues. Germline CDR1 is MDHEN and CDR2 is SYDVKM. Trimming took 3 bases from V and 2 from J, leaving 11 bases between them. General study points: In the 0.1 to 3.0 mg/kg range, CD4+ and CD8+ blood T cells had expanded clonally by week 6.

V and J are TRBV28 and TRBJ2-7, with TRBD1 as a possible D gene (6 bases). The sample was CD4+ or CD8+ T cells sorted from blood, taken in a trial of the OX40 agonist ivuxolimab. The TCR comes from an adult with an advanced solid tumor such as melanoma, head and neck, liver or kidney cancer. The CDR3 sequence: CASSFSRDTYEQYF. The CDR3 region has the DNA TGTGCCAGCAGTTTCTCCCGGGACACCTACGAGCAGTACTTC.